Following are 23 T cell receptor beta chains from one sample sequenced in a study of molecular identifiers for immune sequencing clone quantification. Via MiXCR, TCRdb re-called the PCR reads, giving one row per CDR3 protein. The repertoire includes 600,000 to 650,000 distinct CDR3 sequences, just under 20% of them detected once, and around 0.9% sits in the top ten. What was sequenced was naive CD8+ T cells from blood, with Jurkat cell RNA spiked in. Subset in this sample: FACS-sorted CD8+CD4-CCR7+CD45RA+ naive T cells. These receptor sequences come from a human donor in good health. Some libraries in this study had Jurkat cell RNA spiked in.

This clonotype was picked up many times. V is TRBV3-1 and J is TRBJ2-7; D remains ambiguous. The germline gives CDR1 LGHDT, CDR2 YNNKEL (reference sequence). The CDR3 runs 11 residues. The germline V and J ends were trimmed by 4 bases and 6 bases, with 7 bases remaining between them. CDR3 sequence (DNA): TGTGCCAGCAGCCTGGACGTCGAGCAGTACTTC. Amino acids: CASSLDVEQYF.

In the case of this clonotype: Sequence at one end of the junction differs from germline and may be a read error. In DNA, the CDR3 is TGTACCAGCAGTGGAACTAGCGCTGAGCAGTTCTTC. Amino acid sequence: CTSSGTSAEQFF. This rearrangement joins TRBV6-5 to TRBJ2-1; 7 nucleotides align to TRBD2. Germline V gene lookup returns CDR1 MNHEY and CDR2 SVGAGI. The CDR3 loop spans 12 amino acids.

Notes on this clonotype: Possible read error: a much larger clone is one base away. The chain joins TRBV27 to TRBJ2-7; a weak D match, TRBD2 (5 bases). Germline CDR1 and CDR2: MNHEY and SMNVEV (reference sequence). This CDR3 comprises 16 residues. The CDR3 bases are TGTGCCAGCAGTACCCGACTAACCTACCTATCCTACGGGCAGTACTTC. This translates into CASSTRLTYLSYGQYF.

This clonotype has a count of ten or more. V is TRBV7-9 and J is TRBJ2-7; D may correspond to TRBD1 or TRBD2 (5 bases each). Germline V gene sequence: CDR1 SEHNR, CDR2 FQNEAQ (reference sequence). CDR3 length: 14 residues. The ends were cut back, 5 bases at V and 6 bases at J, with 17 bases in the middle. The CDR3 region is CASSPGTGLSEQYF. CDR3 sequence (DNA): TGTGCCAGCAGCCCAGGGACCGGGCTTTCCGAGCAGTACTTC. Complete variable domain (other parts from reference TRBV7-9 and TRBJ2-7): DTGVSQNPRHKITKRGQNVTFRCDPISEHNRLYWYRQTLGQGPEFLTYFQNEAQLEKSRLLSDRFSAERPKGSFSTLEIQRTEQGDSAMYLCASSPGTGLSEQYFGPGTRLTVT.

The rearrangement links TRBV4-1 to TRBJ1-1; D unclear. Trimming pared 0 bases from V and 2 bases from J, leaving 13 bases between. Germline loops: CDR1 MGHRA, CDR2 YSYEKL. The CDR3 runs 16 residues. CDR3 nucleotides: TGCGCCAGCAGCCAAGACGGGAAAGGGCCTAACACTGAAGCTTTCTTT. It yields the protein CASSQDGKGPNTEAFF.

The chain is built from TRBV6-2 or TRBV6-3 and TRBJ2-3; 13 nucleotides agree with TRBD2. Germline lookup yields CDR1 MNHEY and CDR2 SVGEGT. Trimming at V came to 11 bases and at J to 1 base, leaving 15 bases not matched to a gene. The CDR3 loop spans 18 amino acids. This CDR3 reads CAGKRVAGTSGGTDTQYF. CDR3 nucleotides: TGTGCCGGCAAAAGGGTCGCCGGGACTAGCGGGGGCACAGATACGCAGTATTTT.

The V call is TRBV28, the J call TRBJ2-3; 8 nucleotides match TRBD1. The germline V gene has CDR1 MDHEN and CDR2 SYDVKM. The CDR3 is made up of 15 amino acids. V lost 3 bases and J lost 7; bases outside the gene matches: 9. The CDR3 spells CASSFGTGAGNTQYF. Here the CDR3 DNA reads TGTGCCAGCAGTTTCGGGACAGGCGCCGGCAATACGCAGTATTTT.

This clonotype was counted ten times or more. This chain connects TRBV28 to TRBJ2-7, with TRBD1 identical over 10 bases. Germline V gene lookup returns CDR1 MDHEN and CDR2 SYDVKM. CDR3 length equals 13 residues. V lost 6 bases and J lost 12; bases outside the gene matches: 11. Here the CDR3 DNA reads TGTGCCAGCAGCCCTCATGGGACAGGGGTATGGTACTTC. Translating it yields CASSPHGTGVWYF.

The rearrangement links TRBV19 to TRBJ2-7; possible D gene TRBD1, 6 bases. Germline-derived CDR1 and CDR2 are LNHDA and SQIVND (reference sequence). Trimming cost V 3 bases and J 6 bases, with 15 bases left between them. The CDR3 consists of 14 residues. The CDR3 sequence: CASSMTGSPVEQYF. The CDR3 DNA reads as TGTGCCAGTAGTATGACAGGATCTCCTGTCGAGCAGTACTTC.

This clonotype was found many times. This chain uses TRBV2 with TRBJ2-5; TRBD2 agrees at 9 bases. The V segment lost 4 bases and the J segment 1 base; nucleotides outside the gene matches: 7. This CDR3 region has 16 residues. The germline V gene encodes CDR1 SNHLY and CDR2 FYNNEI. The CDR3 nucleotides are TGTGCCAGCAGTGCCCGGCGGGGGGGCCTCCAAGAGACCCAGTACTTC. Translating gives CASSARRGGLQETQYF.

The CDR3 coding sequence is TGTGCCAGCAGTTACACCAATAGCGGCCCAGAGACCCAGTACTTC. It codes for CASSYTNSGPETQYF. The chain uses TRBV6-5 and TRBJ2-5, with D possibly matching TRBD2 (6 bases). Germline values: CDR1 MNHEY, CDR2 SVGAGI. This CDR3 spans 15 amino acids. With 2 bases removed from V and 4 bases from J, the gap between germline ends came to 14 bases.

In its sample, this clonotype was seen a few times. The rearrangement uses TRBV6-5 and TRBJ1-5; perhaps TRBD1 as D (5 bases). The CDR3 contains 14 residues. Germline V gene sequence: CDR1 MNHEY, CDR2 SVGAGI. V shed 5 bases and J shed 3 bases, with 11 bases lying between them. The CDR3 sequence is CASSNGQANQPQHF. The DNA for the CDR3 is TGTGCCAGCAGTAACGGACAAGCCAATCAGCCCCAGCATTTT.

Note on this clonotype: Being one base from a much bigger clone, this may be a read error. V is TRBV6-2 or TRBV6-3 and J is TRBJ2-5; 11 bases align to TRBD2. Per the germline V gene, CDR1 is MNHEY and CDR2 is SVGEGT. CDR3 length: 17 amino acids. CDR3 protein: CASNYSIAGGLQETQYF. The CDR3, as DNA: TGTGCCAGCAATTACTCCATAGCGGGAGGGCTTCAAGAGACCCAGTACTTC.

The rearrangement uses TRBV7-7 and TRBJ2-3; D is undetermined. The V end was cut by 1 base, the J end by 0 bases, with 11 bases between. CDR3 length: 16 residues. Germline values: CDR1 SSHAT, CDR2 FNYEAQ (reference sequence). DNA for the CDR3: TGTGCCAGCAGCTTAGGGATGGGGTCTAGCACAGATACGCAGTATTTT. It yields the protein CASSLGMGSSTDTQYF.

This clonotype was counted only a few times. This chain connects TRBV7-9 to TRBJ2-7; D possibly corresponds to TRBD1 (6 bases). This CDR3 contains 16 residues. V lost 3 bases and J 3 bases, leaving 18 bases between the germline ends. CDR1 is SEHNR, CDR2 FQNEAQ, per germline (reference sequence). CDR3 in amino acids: CASSFSYTRGGYEQYF. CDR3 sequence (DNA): TGTGCCAGCAGCTTTTCTTACACACGAGGGGGCTACGAGCAGTACTTC.

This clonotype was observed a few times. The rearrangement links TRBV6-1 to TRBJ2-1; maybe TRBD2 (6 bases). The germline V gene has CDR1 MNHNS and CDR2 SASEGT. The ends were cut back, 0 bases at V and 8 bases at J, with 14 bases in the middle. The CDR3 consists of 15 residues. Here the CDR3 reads CASSEASGPYDEQFF. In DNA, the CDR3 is TGTGCCAGCAGTGAAGCTAGCGGACCCTATGATGAGCAGTTCTTC.

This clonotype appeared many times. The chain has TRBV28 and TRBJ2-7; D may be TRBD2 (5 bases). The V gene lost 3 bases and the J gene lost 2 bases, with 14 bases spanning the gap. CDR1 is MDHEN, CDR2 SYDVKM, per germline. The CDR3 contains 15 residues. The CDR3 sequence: CASSFRGPWTYEQYF. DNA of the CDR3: TGTGCCAGCAGTTTTCGGGGTCCCTGGACCTACGAGCAGTACTTC.

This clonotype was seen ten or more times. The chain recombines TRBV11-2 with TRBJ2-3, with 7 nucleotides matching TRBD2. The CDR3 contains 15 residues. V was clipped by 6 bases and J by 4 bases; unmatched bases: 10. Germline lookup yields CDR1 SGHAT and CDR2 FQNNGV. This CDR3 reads CASRDTGGGADTQYF. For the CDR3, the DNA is TGTGCCAGCAGGGACACGGGGGGAGGGGCAGATACGCAGTATTTT.

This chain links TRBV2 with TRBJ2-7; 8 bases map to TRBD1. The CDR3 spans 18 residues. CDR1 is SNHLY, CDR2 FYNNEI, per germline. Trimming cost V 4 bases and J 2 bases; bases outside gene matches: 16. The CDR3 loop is CASSAIQIRDRNTYEQYF. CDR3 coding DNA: TGTGCCAGCAGTGCAATTCAAATCCGGGACAGGAACACCTACGAGCAGTACTTC. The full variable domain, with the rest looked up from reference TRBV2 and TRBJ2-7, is EPEVTQTPSHQVTQMGQEVILRCVPISNHLYFYWYRQILGQKVEFLVSFYNNEISEKSEIFDDQFSVERPDGSNFTLKIRSTKLEDSAMYFCASSAIQIRDRNTYEQYFGPGTRLTVT.

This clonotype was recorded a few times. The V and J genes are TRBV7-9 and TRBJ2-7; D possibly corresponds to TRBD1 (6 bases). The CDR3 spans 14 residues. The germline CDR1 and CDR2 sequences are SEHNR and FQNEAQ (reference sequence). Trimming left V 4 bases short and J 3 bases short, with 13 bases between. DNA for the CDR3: TGTGCCAGCAGCTCTCCAGACAGGAGCTACGAGCAGTACTTC. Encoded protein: CASSSPDRSYEQYF. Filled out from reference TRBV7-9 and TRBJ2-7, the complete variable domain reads DTGVSQNPRHKITKRGQNVTFRCDPISEHNRLYWYRQTLGQGPEFLTYFQNEAQLEKSRLLSDRFSAERPKGSFSTLEIQRTEQGDSAMYLCASSSPDRSYEQYFGPGTRLTVT.

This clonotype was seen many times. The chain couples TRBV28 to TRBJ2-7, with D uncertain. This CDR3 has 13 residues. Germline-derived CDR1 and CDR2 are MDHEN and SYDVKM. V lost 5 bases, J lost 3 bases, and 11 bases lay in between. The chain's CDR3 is CASSRPGHYEQYF. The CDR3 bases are TGTGCCAGCAGTCGACCGGGTCACTACGAGCAGTACTTC. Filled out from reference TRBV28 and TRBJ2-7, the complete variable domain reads DVKVTQSSRYLVKRTGEKVFLECVQDMDHENMFWYRQDPGLGLRLIYFSYDVKMKEKGDIPEGYSVSREKKERFSLILESASTNQTSMYLCASSRPGHYEQYFGPGTRLTVT.

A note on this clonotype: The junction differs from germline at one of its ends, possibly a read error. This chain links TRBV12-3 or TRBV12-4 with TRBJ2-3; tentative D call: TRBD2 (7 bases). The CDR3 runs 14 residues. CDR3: CASSFGGRTDTRYF. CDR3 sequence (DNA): TGTGCCAGCAGTTTCGGGGGGAGGACAGATACGCGGTATTTT.

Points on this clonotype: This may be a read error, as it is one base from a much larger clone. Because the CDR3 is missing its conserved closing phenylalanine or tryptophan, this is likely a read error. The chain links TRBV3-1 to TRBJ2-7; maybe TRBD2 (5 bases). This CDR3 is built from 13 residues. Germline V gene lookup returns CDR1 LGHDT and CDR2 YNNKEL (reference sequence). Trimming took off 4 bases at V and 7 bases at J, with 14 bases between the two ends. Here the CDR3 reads CASSRRGAGEQYS. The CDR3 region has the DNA TGTGCCAGCAGCCGCCGGGGAGCTGGGGAGCAGTACTCC.